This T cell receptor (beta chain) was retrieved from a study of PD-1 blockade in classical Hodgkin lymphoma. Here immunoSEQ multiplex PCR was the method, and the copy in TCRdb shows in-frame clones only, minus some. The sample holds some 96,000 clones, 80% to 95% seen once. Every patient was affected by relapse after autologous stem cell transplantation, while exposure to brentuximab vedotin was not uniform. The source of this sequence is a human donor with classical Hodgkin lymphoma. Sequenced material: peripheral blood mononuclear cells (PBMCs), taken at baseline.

The CDR3 loop reads CAWRTGRDGEKLFF. CDR3 coding DNA: TGTGCCTGGAGGACAGGGAGGGACGGGGAAAAACTGTTTTTT. The rearrangement joins TRBV30 to TRBJ1-4; 7 nucleotides line up with TRBD1. The J segment lost 8 bases and the V segment lost 3 bases, leaving 9 bases of the junction unmatched. The CDR3 is made up of 14 amino acids. Germline V gene lookup returns CDR1 GTSNPN and CDR2 SVGIG (reference sequence).